The entry that follows covers one T cell receptor beta chain sequence. No antigen is known for it. Germline V lookup: CDR1 SGHTA, CDR2 FQGNSA. With V trimmed by 1 base and J by 9 bases, 3 bases remained unmatched. The CDR3 is 13 residues long. 60 Vbeta and 13 Jbeta primers were used in PCR. Here immunoSEQ multiplex PCR was the method, and the copy in TCRdb shows in-frame clones only, minus some. The table shows some 190,000 clones, with around 87% occurring only once. The data stem from a study of cytomegalovirus exposure and HLA in healthy donors. Findings and limits, study-wide: From TCR beta sequences, most subjects' HLA-A and HLA-B alleles were reportedly predicted accurately. Earlier analysis yielded a pattern in which most TCR beta V segments were productive about 90% or about 30% of the time.

The J gene is TRBJ2-1, the V gene TRBV7-2; 7 positions match TRBD1. The sequenced material came from PBMCs. This receptor was obtained from a woman aged 18-29 years in good health and CMV-seronegative. The CDR3 bases are TGTGCCAGCAGCTTAGAACAGGGGCGTGAGCAGTTCTTC. Translating it yields CASSLEQGREQFF.